This T cell receptor beta chain came from a study of OX40 agonist ivuxolimab in advanced cancers. Some background on the complete study: Ivuxolimab was a fully human IgG2 agonistic monoclonal antibody targeting the costimulatory receptor OX40 (CD134). Intravenous ivuxolimab was administered to patients every 2 weeks at six dose levels: 0.01, 0.1, 0.3, 1.5, 3 and 10 mg/kg. Of the roughly 53 patients in dose escalation, some 20 had hepatocellular carcinoma, roughly 15 had melanoma, 9 had renal cell carcinoma and 9 had head and neck cancer. The dose-escalation cohort was over 70% male with a mean age of roughly 60 years, ranging from roughly 23 to 90. Patients were allowed to have had prior anti-PD-1, anti-PD-L1 or anti-CTLA-4 therapy, and roughly 40% of the dose-escalation patients had previously received checkpoint inhibitors. Partial responses were achieved by three dose-escalation patients, of whom one had hepatocellular carcinoma and two had cutaneous melanoma. Peripheral TCRbeta sequencing aimed to test whether ivuxolimab altered TCR sequence diversity and caused clonal T-cell expansion. The paper describes the monotherapy dose-escalation part (N ≈ 52 patients) of the phase I trial of ivuxolimab.

Genomic DNA was extracted from sorted cells for sequencing of the TCRbeta CDR3 region. The immunoSEQ Assay was used for sequencing of TCRbeta CDR3 regions. TCRdb retrieved this table from immuneACCESS and kept in-frame rearrangements only. Not all clones are present; in checked studies, unresolved V genes account for under half, and no reason is known for the remainder. This sample holds about 99,000 clones; approximately 95% were observed only once. Roughly 2% of the sample comes from the top ten. Broader findings and caveats from the paper: In partial responders in the 0.1-3.0 mg/kg groups, normalized peripheral clonal expansion was found to be among the lowest, especially among CD8+ T cells. At doses of 0.1 to 3.0 mg/kg, clonal expansion of both CD4+ and CD8+ T cells in blood was seen between baseline and week 6. After ivuxolimab, expanded clones were on average more numerous among CD8+ T cells than among CD4+ T cells. Low levels of normalized T-cell clonal expansion were also shown by some nonresponding patients. Antigen specificity was not determined for the clonally expanded peripheral T cells.

Including the terminal cysteine and phenylalanine, the CDR3 comprises 11 residues. The only DNA kept is the CDR3, 33 bases in frame from the first base. CDR1 and CDR2, looked up from the germline V gene (reference sequence), are DFQATT and SNEGSKA. About this clone: The clone's antigen remains unknown. Base quality data are lacking; no much larger clone is found one base away.

Patients with autoimmune disease history or receiving systemic immunosuppression were excluded from the trial. In every dose cohort, peripheral blood was drawn for TCR sequencing at baseline, cycle 4 day 1, and cycle 7 day 1. Samples were obtained from an open-label, multicenter, first-in-human phase I dose-escalation trial of ivuxolimab. Adults with locally advanced or metastatic melanoma, renal cell, hepatocellular, or head and neck squamous cell carcinoma were enrolled in the trial. CD4+ and CD8+ T cells were sorted separately from peripheral blood before TCR sequencing. This TCR was sampled from an adult with an advanced solid tumor such as melanoma, head and neck, liver or kidney cancer. Here the sequenced sample was CD4+ or CD8+ T cells sorted from blood, taken in a trial of the OX40 agonist ivuxolimab. Recombination linked TRBV20-1 to TRBJ1-1, and the D gene may be TRBD1, 5 bases matching. Here is the DNA: TGCAGCCAATTAAGGGGAACTGAAGCTTTCTTT. Translated, this gives CSQLRGTEAFF.